These 2 T cell receptor beta chains were all obtained from the same sample, sequenced in a study of blood T cells in healthy people across ages. The use of a sample-barcoded 5' primer and a J-beta primer mix characterized a second PCR of about 7 to 12 cycles. TCRdb reprocessed the 5' RACE reads with MiXCR, giving one entry per CDR3 protein. The top ten clones hold less than 0.85% of a sample with around 1,000,000 distinct CDR3 sequences, approximately 26% of them seen once. Another study also made use of these data, one on T cells of mothers and their children.

Material for sequencing was blood. Receptor source: a girl aged 2 to 10 in good health.

This clonotype was seen more than once but under ten times. J is TRBJ1-1 and V is TRBV12-3 or TRBV12-4; possibly TRBD1 for D (6 bases). With 3 bases removed from V and 5 bases from J, the gap between germline ends came to 13 bases. The CDR3 spans 14 residues. The CDR3 here is CASSLGTTGTEAFF. In nucleotides, the CDR3 is TGTGCCAGCAGTTTGGGGACCACAGGGACTGAAGCTTTCTTT.

The chain employs TRBV7-9 and TRBJ2-1; no definite D call. There are 16 residues in the CDR3. Deletions cut 0 bases from V and 2 bases from J, with 11 bases between. Germline CDR1 SEHNR, CDR2 FQNEAQ (reference sequence). The CDR3 loop is CASSLAPKRAYNEQFF. In DNA form, the CDR3 reads TGTGCCAGCAGCTTAGCGCCTAAGCGCGCCTACAATGAGCAGTTCTTC.